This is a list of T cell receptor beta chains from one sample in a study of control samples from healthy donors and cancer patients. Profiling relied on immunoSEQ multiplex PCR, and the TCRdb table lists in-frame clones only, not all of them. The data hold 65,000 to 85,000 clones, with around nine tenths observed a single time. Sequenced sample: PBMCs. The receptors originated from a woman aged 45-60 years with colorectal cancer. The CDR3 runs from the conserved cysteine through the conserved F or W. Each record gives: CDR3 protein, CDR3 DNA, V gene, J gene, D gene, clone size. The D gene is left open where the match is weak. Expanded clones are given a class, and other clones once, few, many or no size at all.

CDR3: CASSPRTSPLGTSGQETQYF
DNA: TGCGCCAGCAGCCCAAGAACGTCGCCTCTCGGGACTAGCGGCCAAGAGACCCAGTACTTC
V: TRBV4-1
J: TRBJ2-5
D: TRBD2
size: NA

CDR3: CASSRTAGPEAFF
DNA: TGTGCCAGCAGCCGGACAGCTGGACCTGAAGCTTTCTTT
V: TRBV6-5
J: TRBJ1-1
D: NA
size: NA

CDR3: CASRPGRTTNEKLFF
DNA: TGTGCCAGTAGACCGGGCCGCACAACTAATGAAAAACTGTTTTTT
V: TRBV19
J: TRBJ1-4
D: NA
size: NA

CDR3: CASSQSRGIQETQYF
DNA: TGTGCCAGCAGCCAGTCCCGGGGAATCCAAGAGACCCAGTACTTC
V: TRBV28
J: TRBJ2-5
D: NA
size: NA

CDR3: CASSQTSESYNEQFF
DNA: TGTGCCAGCAGCCAAACTAGCGAATCCTACAATGAGCAGTTCTTC
V: TRBV3-1/TRBV3-2
J: TRBJ2-1
D: TRBD2
size: NA

CDR3: CASSPKLTIGGGYTF
DNA: TGTGCCAGCAGCCCAAAATTGACAATAGGAGGTGGCTACACCTTC
V: TRBV7-2
J: TRBJ1-2
D: NA
size: NA

CDR3: CASSRQGITGELFF
DNA: TGCGCCAGCAGCCGACAGGGGATCACCGGGGAGCTGTTTTTT
V: TRBV5-1
J: TRBJ2-2
D: TRBD1
size: NA

CDR3: CASSFPGGSDYGYTF
DNA: TGTGCCAGCAGTTTCCCCGGGGGGAGCGACTATGGCTACACCTTC
V: TRBV6-1
J: TRBJ1-2
D: NA
size: NA

CDR3: CATRRTFQRGEQFF
DNA: TGTGCCACCAGGAGGACTTTCCAGCGTGGTGAGCAGTTCTTC
V: TRBV2
J: TRBJ2-1
D: NA
size: once

CDR3: CSVRDGNQPQHF
DNA: TGCAGCGTCAGAGACGGAAATCAGCCCCAGCATTTT
V: TRBV29-1
J: TRBJ1-5
D: NA
size: NA

CDR3: CASSLNRGRGYTF
DNA: TGTGCCAGCAGTTTGAACAGGGGGCGAGGCTACACCTTC
V: TRBV12-3/TRBV12-4
J: TRBJ1-2
D: TRBD1
size: NA

CDR3: CASSEIGTAGNTIYF
DNA: TGTGCCAGCAGTGAAATTGGGACAGCAGGAAACACCATATATTTT
V: TRBV6-1
J: TRBJ1-3
D: TRBD1
size: NA

CDR3: CAISDYSQGPDTQYF
DNA: TGTGCCATCAGTGATTACTCACAGGGTCCAGATACGCAGTATTTT
V: TRBV10-3
J: TRBJ2-3
D: NA
size: NA

CDR3: CASREAPQGNNEQFF
DNA: TGTGCCAGCAGGGAAGCCCCACAGGGAAACAATGAGCAGTTCTTC
V: TRBV2
J: TRBJ2-1
D: NA
size: NA

CDR3: CASSLPDGGTEAFF
DNA: TGCGCCAGCAGCTTGCCGGATGGGGGCACTGAAGCTTTCTTT
V: TRBV5-1
J: TRBJ1-1
D: NA
size: NA

CDR3: CAISAGPLSGNTIYF
DNA: TGTGCCATCAGTGCGGGGCCTTTGTCTGGAAACACCATATATTTT
V: TRBV10-3
J: TRBJ1-3
D: NA
size: NA

CDR3: CASSPSWDRGFVYGYTF
DNA: TGTGCCAGCTCGCCCTCATGGGACAGGGGTTTCGTCTATGGCTACACCTTC
V: TRBV28
J: TRBJ1-2
D: TRBD1
size: NA

CDR3: CASSNLRGVGTDTQYF
DNA: TGTGCCAGCAGCAATCTCAGGGGAGTAGGCACAGATACGCAGTATTTT
V: TRBV2
J: TRBJ2-3
D: NA
size: NA

CDR3: CASKTGPAYGYTF
DNA: TGTGCCAGTAAAACAGGGCCCGCTTATGGCTACACCTTC
V: TRBV19
J: TRBJ1-2
D: NA
size: few

CDR3: CASSLAGGRDTQYF
DNA: TGTGCCAGCAGTCTAGCGGGGGGTAGGGATACGCAGTATTTT
V: TRBV2
J: TRBJ2-3
D: TRBD2
size: NA

CDR3: CASSSFGAGSEKLFF
DNA: TGTGCCAGCAGTTCCTTTGGGGCAGGGAGTGAAAAACTGTTTTTT
V: TRBV28
J: TRBJ1-4
D: NA
size: NA

CDR3: CASSSGEGNSPLHF
DNA: TGTGCCAGTAGTTCAGGGGAAGGGAATTCACCCCTCCACTTT
V: TRBV19
J: TRBJ1-6
D: NA
size: NA

CDR3: CASSFGTDGEQFF
DNA: TGTGCCAGCAGTTTCGGGACAGACGGTGAGCAGTTCTTC
V: TRBV12-3/TRBV12-4
J: TRBJ2-1
D: TRBD1
size: NA

CDR3: CASSLLAGGQEQFF
DNA: TGTGCCAGCAGCTTGCTAGCGGGGGGGCAAGAGCAGTTCTTC
V: TRBV7-2
J: TRBJ2-1
D: TRBD2
size: NA

CDR3: CATAPQGYYGYTF
DNA: TGTGCCACTGCACCACAGGGGTACTATGGCTACACCTTC
V: TRBV19
J: TRBJ1-2
D: TRBD1
size: NA

CDR3: CSATTGKGVNTEAFF
DNA: TGCAGCGCCACGACAGGGAAGGGAGTGAACACTGAAGCTTTCTTT
V: TRBV29-1
J: TRBJ1-1
D: TRBD1
size: NA

CDR3: CASKAASYNEQFF
DNA: TGTGCCAGCAAGGCGGCCTCCTACAATGAGCAGTTCTTC
V: TRBV27
J: TRBJ2-1
D: NA
size: NA

CDR3: CASSQGAYQNSGNTIYF
DNA: TGTGCCAGCAGCCAGGGGGCCTACCAAAACTCTGGAAACACCATATATTTT
V: TRBV3-1/TRBV3-2
J: TRBJ1-3
D: NA
size: NA

CDR3: CASSPKAGLGADTQYF
DNA: TGCGCCAGCAGCCCGAAGGCGGGACTAGGGGCAGATACGCAGTATTTT
V: TRBV5-1
J: TRBJ2-3
D: TRBD2
size: NA

CDR3: CATSRGGRDGLGANVLTF
DNA: TGTGCCACCAGCCGCGGTGGGAGGGATGGCTTGGGGGCCAACGTCCTGACTTTC
V: TRBV15
J: TRBJ2-6
D: TRBD2
size: once

CDR3: CASSPPTDTQYF
DNA: TGTGCCAGCAGCCCCCCGACAGATACGCAGTATTTT
V: TRBV6-6
J: TRBJ2-3
D: NA
size: once

CDR3: CASSLTGTNTGELFF
DNA: TGCGCCAGCAGCCTGACAGGGACGAACACCGGGGAGCTGTTTTTT
V: TRBV5-1
J: TRBJ2-2
D: TRBD1
size: NA

CDR3: CATRLGGGETQYF
DNA: TGTGCCACTCGACTTGGGGGTGGAGAGACCCAGTACTTC
V: TRBV2
J: TRBJ2-5
D: NA
size: NA

CDR3: CASSLLAAEAFF
DNA: TGTGCCAGCAGCTTGTTGGCCGCTGAAGCTTTCTTT
V: TRBV5-6
J: TRBJ1-1
D: NA
size: NA

CDR3: CASSSSGTAFTDTQYF
DNA: TGTGCCAGCAGCTCATCCGGGACAGCTTTCACAGATACGCAGTATTTT
V: TRBV5-6
J: TRBJ2-3
D: TRBD1
size: NA

CDR3: CASSLTGGEANYGYTF
DNA: TGTGCCAGCAGCTTAACAGGGGGCGAGGCTAACTATGGCTACACCTTC
V: TRBV7-3
J: TRBJ1-2
D: TRBD1
size: NA

CDR3: CASSKGTVGEAFF
DNA: TGTGCCAGCAGCAAAGGGACGGTGGGTGAAGCTTTCTTT
V: TRBV14
J: TRBJ1-1
D: NA
size: NA

CDR3: CASSLRGGETQYF
DNA: TGTGCCAGCAGCCTCCGGGGGGGAGAGACCCAGTACTTC
V: TRBV27
J: TRBJ2-5
D: TRBD2
size: NA

CDR3: CASSDFWTGANTEAFF
DNA: TGTGCCAGCAGTGACTTCTGGACGGGGGCCAACACTGAAGCTTTCTTT
V: TRBV6-4
J: TRBJ1-1
D: NA
size: NA

CDR3: CASSAPRVTGELFF
DNA: TGTGCCAGTAGTGCCCCCAGGGTCACCGGGGAGCTGTTTTTT
V: TRBV19
J: TRBJ2-2
D: NA
size: NA

CDR3: CASSLARGTSGYTF
DNA: TGTGCCAGCAGCTTAGCCAGGGGTACGTCTGGCTACACCTTC
V: TRBV7-9
J: TRBJ1-2
D: NA
size: NA

CDR3: CASSLGDGYNEQFF
DNA: TGCGCCAGCAGCCTTGGGGACGGGTACAATGAGCAGTTCTTC
V: TRBV5-1
J: TRBJ2-1
D: NA
size: NA

CDR3: CASSIDRDNEQFF
DNA: TGTGCCAGCAGCATAGACAGGGACAATGAGCAGTTCTTC
V: TRBV7-8
J: TRBJ2-1
D: TRBD1
size: once

CDR3: CASSELAGGGETQYF
DNA: TGTGCCAGCAGTGAACTAGCGGGGGGTGGGGAGACCCAGTACTTC
V: TRBV25-1
J: TRBJ2-5
D: TRBD2
size: NA

CDR3: CATSDLPRGANTGELFF
DNA: TGTGCCACCAGTGATTTGCCCAGGGGGGCGAACACCGGGGAGCTGTTTTTT
V: TRBV24-1
J: TRBJ2-2
D: NA
size: NA

CDR3: CASYDRVRQPQHF
DNA: TGTGCCAGCTACGACAGGGTACGTCAGCCCCAGCATTTT
V: TRBV28
J: TRBJ1-5
D: TRBD1
size: NA